This T cell receptor beta chain came from a study of blood T cell repertoires in COVID-19. The germline CDR1 and CDR2 sequences are SEHNR and FQNEAQ (reference sequence). With V trimmed by 8 bases and J by 0 bases, 3 bases remained unmatched. This CDR3 is built from 13 residues. As handled by the study authors: Reference gene primer amplification yielded estimated nucleated cell counts. The table came from immunoSEQ multiplex PCR; TCRdb's copy has only in-frame clones and leaves some out. The DNA gave D and trimming, while V, J and clone size come from that table. The sample has about 390,000 clones; approximately 87% are singletons.

The TCR originated in a woman aged 45-60 years who had recovered from COVID-19. The sample taken for sequencing was PBMCs or T cells enriched from blood (not recorded which). The V gene is TRBV7-9, the J gene TRBJ2-7; 8 nucleotides line up with TRBD1. This chain's CDR3 is CASLGQGSYEQYF. The CDR3 DNA is TGTGCCAGCCTTGGACAGGGCTCCTACGAGCAGTACTTC.